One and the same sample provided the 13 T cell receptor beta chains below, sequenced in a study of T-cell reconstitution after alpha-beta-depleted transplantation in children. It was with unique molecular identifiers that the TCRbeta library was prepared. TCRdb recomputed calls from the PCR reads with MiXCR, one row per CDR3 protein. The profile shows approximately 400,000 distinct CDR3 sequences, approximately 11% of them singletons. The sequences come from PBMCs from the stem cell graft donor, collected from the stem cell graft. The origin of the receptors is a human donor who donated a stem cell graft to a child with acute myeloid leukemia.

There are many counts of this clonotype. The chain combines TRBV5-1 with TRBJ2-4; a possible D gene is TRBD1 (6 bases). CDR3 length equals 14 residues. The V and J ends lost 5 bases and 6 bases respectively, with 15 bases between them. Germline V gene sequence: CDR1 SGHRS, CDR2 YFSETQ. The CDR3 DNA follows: TGCGCCAGCAGTCGACAGGTGATGGGAAACATTCAGTACTTC. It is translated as CASSRQVMGNIQYF.

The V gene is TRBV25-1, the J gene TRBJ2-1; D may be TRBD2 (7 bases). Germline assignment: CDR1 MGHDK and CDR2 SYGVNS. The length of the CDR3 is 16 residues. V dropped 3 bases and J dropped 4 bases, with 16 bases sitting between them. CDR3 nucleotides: TGTGCCAGCAGTGACTTTGGCGGGGGCTTTTACAATGAGCAGTTCTTC. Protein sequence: CASSDFGGGFYNEQFF.

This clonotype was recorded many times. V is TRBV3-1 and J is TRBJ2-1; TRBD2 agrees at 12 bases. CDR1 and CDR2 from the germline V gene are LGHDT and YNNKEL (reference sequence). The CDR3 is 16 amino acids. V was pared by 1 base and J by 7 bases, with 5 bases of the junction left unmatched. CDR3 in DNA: TGTGCCAGCAGCCAAGCGGGGACTAGCGGGCCGAATGAGCAGTTCTTC. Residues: CASSQAGTSGPNEQFF.

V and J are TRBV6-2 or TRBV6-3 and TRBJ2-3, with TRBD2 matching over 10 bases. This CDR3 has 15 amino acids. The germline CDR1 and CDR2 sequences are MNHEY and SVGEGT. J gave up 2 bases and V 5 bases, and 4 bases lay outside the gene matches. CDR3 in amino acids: CASSTGLAATDTQYF. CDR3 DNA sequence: TGTGCCAGCAGTACCGGACTAGCGGCCACAGATACGCAGTATTTT.

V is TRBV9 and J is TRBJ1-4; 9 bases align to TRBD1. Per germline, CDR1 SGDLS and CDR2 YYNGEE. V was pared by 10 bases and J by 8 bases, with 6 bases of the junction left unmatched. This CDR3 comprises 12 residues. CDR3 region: CASGTGQEKLFF. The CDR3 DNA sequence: TGTGCCTCCGGGACAGGGCAAGAAAAACTGTTTTTT.

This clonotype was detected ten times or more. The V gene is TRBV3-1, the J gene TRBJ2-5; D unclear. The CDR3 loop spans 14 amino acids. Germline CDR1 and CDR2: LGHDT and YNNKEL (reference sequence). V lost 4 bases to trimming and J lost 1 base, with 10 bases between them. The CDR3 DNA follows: TGTGCCAGCAGCCCGGGCTACGCCCAAGAGACCCAGTACTTC. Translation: CASSPGYAQETQYF.

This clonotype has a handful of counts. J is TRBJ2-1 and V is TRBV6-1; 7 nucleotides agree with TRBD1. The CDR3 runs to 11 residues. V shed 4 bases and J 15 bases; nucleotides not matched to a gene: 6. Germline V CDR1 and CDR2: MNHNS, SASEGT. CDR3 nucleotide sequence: TGTGCCAGCAGTGGGGACAGACTACGGTTCTTC. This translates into CASSGDRLRFF.

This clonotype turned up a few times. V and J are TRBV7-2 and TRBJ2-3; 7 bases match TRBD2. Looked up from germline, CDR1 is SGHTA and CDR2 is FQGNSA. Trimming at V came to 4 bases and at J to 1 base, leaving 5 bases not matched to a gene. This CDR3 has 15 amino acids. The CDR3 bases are TGTGCCAGCAGCTCGGGACTACCAGGCACAGATACGCAGTATTTT. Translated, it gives CASSSGLPGTDTQYF.

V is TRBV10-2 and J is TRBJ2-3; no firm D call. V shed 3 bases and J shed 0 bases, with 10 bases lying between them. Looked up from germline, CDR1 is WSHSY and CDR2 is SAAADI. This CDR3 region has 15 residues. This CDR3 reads CASSDAGTSTDTQYF. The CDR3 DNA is TGCGCCAGCAGTGACGCAGGCACTAGCACAGATACGCAGTATTTT.

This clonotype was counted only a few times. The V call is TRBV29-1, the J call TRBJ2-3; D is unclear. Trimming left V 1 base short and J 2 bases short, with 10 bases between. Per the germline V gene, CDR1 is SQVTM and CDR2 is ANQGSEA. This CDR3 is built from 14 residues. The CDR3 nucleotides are TGCAGCGTTGAAGGGCTTCAAAACACAGATACGCAGTATTTT. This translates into CSVEGLQNTDTQYF.

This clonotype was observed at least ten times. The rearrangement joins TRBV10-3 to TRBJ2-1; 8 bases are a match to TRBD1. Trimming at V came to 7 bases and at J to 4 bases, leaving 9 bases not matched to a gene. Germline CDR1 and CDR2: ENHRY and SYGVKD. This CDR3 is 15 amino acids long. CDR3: CAIMPQGAVYNEQFF. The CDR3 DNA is TGTGCCATCATGCCCCAGGGGGCAGTTTACAATGAGCAGTTCTTC.

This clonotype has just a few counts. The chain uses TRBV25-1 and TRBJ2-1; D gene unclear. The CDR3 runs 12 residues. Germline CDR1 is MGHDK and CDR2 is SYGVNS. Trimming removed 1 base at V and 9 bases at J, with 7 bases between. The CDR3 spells CASSELLGEQFF. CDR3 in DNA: TGTGCCAGCAGTGAATTGCTTGGTGAGCAGTTCTTC.

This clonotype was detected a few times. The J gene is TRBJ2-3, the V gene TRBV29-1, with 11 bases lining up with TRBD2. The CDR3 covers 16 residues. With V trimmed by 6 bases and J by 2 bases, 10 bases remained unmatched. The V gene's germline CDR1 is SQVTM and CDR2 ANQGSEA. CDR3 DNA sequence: TGCAGCGTCGCGACCTTTAGCGGGAGGGACACAGATACGCAGTATTTT. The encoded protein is CSVATFSGRDTDTQYF.